This T cell receptor beta chain was sequenced during a study of T cell responses to AZD1222 COVID-19 vaccine. The overall study: Doses given second, at about 4 or about 12 weeks, were pooled.

Using immunoSEQ multiplex PCR, the repertoire was profiled, and TCRdb retains in-frame clones only, with some absent. The data contain 140,000 to 150,000 clones, roughly 92% of them singletons. Study-wide points: Only a handful of individuals given AZD1222 were seropositive at baseline. Reports say nearly half of spike-specific TCRs go after unmutated variant regions. Repertoire sampling was restricted to post-peak T cell response timepoints.

Trimming cost V 6 bases and J 5 bases; bases outside gene matches: 10. CDR1 SGHRS and CDR2 YFSETQ come from the germline V gene. This CDR3 is built from 14 residues. This clone has more than one count but fewer than ten. As yet, its antigen is unknown. This clonotype originated in an adult in good health. The chain is built from TRBV5-1 and TRBJ2-5; 7 bases map to TRBD1. The source material was peripheral blood, sampled on day 0 of AZD1222 vaccination. The CDR3 is CASTQIQGTETQYF. The CDR3 DNA reads TGCGCCAGCACCCAAATACAGGGGACGGAGACCCAGTACTTC.